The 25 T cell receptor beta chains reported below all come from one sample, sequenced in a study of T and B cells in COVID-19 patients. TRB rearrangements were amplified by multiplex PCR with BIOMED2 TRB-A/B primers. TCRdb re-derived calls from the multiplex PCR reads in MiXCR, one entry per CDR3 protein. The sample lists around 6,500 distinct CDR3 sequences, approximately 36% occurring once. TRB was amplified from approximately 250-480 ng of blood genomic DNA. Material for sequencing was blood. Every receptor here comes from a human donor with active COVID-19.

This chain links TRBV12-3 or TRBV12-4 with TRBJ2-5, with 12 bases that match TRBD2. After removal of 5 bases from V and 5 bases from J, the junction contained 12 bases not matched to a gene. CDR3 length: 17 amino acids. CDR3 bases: TGTGCCAGCAGTCCCCGTTCCAGACTAGCGGGAGCGGAGACCCAGTACTTC. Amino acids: CASSPRSRLAGAETQYF.

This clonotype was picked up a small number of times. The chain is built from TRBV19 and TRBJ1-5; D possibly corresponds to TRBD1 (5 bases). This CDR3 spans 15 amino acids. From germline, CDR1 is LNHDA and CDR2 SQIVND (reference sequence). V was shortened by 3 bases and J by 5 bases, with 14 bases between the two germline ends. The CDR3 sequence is CASSMGRGGDQPQHF. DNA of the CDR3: TGTGCCAGTAGTATGGGGAGGGGTGGCGATCAGCCCCAGCATTTT.

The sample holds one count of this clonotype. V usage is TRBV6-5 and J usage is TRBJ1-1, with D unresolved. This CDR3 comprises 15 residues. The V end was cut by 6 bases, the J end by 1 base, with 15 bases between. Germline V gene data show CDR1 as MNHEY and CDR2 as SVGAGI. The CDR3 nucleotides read TGTGCCAGCAGCTCTAGACATGGAAGGAACACTGAAGCTTTCTTT. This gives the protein CASSSRHGRNTEAFF.

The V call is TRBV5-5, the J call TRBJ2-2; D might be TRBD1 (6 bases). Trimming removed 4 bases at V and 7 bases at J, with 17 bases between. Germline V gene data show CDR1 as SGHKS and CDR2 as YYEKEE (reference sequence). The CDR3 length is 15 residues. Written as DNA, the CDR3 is TGTGCCAGCAGCCCTCGACAGGTCCTAGACGGGGAGCTGTTTTTT. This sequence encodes CASSPRQVLDGELFF. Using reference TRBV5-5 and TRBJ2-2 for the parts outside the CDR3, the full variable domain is DAGVTQSPTHLIKTRGQQVTLRCSPISGHKSVSWYQQVLGQGPQFIFQYYEKEERGRGNFPDRFSARQFPNYSSELNVNALLLGDSALYLCASSPRQVLDGELFFGEGSRLTVL.

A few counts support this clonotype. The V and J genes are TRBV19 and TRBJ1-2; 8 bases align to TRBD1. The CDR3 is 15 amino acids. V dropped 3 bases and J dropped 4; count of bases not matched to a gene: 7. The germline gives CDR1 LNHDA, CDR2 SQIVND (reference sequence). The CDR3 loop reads CASSMKSGGLYGYTF. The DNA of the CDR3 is TGTGCCAGTAGTATGAAGTCAGGGGGCCTCTATGGCTACACCTTC.

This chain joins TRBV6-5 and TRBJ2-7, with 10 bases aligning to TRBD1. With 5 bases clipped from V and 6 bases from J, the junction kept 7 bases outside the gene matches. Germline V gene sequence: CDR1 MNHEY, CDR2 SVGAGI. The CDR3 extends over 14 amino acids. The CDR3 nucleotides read TGTGCCAGCAGTGATGGGACAGGGGTAACCGAGCAGTACTTC. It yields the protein CASSDGTGVTEQYF.

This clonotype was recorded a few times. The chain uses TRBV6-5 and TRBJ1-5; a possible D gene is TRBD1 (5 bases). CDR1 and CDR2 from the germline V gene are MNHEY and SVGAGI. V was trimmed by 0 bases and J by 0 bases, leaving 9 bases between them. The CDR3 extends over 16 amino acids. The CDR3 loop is CASSYSGAASNQPQHF. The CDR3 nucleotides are TGTGCCAGCAGTTACTCCGGGGCAGCTAGCAATCAGCCCCAGCATTTT.

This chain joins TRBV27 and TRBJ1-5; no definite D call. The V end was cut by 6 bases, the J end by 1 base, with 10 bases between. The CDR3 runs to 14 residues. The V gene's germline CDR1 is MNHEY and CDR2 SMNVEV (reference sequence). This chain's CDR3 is CASRSASSNQPQHF. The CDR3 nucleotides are TGTGCCAGCAGGAGTGCGTCGAGCAATCAGCCCCAGCATTTT.

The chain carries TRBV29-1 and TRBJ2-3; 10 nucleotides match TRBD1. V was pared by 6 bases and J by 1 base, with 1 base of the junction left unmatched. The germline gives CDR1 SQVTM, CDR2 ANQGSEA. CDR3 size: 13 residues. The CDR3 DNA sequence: TGCAGCGTAGACAGGGGGCGCACAGATACGCAGTATTTT. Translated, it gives CSVDRGRTDTQYF.

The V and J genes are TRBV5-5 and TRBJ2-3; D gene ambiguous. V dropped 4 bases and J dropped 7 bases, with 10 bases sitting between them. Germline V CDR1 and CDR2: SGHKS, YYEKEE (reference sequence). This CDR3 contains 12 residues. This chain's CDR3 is CASSVDLYTQYF. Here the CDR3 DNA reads TGTGCCAGCAGCGTAGACTTATATACGCAGTATTTT.

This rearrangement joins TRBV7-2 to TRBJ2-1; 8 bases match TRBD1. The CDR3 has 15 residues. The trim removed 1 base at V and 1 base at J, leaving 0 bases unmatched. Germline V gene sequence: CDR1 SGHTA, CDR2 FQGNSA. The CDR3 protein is CASSLDRGSYNEQFF. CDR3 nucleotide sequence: TGTGCCAGCAGCTTAGACAGGGGGTCCTACAATGAGCAGTTCTTC.

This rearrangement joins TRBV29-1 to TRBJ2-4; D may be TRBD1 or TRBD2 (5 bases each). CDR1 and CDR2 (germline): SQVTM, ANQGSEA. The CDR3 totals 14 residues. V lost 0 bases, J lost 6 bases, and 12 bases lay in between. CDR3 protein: CSVEDHGASNIQYF. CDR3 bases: TGCAGCGTTGAAGATCACGGGGCCTCAAACATTCAGTACTTC.

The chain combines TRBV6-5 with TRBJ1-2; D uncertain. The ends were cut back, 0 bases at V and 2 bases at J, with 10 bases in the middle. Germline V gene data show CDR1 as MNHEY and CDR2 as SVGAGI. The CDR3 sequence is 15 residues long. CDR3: CASSYSFGRNYGYTF. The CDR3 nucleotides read TGTGCCAGCAGTTACTCGTTCGGCCGGAACTATGGCTACACCTTC.

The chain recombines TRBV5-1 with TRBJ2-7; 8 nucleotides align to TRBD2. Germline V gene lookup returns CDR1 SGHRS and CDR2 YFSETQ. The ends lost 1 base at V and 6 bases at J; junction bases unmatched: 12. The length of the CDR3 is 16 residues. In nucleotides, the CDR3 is TGCGCCAGCAGCTTGACTAGCGGCCTACGGGGGACCGAGCAGTACTTC. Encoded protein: CASSLTSGLRGTEQYF.

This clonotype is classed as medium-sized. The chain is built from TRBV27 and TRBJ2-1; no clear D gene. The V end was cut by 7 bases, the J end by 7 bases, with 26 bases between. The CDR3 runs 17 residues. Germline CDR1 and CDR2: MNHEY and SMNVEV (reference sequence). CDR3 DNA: TGTGCCAGCACCGATAGGTTGGGCGGCTATGCTGGGAATGAGCAGTTCTTC. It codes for CASTDRLGGYAGNEQFF.

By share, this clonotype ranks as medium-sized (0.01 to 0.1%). The CDR3 loop reads CASVSGGGGSYNEQFF. Written as DNA, the CDR3 is TGTGCCAGCGTCTCGGGGGGGGGTGGCTCCTACAATGAGCAGTTCTTC. The V gene is TRBV6-5, the J gene TRBJ2-1, with 8 nucleotides matching TRBD2. CDR3 length equals 16 residues. Trimming at V came to 8 bases and at J to 0 bases, leaving 9 bases not matched to a gene. Germline lookup yields CDR1 MNHEY and CDR2 SVGAGI.

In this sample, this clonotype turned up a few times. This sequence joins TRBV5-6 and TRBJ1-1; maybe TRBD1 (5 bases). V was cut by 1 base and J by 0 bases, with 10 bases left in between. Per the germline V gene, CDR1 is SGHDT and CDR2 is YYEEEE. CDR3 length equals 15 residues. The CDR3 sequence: CASSLMGRLNTEAFF. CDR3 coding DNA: TGTGCCAGCAGCTTGATGGGACGGCTGAACACTGAAGCTTTCTTT. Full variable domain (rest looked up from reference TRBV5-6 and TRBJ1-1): DAGVTQSPTHLIKTRGQQVTLRCSPKSGHDTVSWYQQALGQGPQFIFQYYEEEERQRGNFPDRFSGHQFPNYSSELNVNALLLGDSALYLCASSLMGRLNTEAFFGQGTRLTVV.

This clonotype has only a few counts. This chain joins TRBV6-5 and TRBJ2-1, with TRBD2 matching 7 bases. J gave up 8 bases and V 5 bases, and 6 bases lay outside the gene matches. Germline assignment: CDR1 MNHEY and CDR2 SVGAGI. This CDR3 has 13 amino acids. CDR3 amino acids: CASSEAGGDEQFF. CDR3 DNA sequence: TGTGCCAGCAGTGAAGCTGGGGGGGATGAGCAGTTCTTC.

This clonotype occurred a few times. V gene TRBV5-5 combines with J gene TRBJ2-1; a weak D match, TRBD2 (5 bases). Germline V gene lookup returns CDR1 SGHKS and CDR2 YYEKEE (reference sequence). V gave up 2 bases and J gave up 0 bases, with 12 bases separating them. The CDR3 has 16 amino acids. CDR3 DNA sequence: TGTGCCAGCAGCTTTACTAGTAGGAGCTCCTACAATGAGCAGTTCTTC. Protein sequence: CASSFTSRSSYNEQFF.

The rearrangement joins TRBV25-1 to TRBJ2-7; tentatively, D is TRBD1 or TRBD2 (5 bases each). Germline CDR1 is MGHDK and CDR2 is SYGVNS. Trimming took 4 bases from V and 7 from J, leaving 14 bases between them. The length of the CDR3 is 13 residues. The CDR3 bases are TGTGCCAGCAGTGTGTCCGGGACGGGAGAGCAGTACTTC. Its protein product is CASSVSGTGEQYF.

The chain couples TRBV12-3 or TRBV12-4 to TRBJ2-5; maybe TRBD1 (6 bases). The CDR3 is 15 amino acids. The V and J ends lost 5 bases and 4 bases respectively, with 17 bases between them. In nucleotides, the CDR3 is TGTGCCAGCAGTCCAACTCCGGACAGTTTAGAGACCCAGTACTTC. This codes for CASSPTPDSLETQYF.

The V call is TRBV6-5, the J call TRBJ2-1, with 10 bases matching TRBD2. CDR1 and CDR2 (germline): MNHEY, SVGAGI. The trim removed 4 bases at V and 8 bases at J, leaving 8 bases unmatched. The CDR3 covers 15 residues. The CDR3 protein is CASSFRASGSYEQFF. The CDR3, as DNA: TGTGCCAGCAGTTTTCGCGCTAGCGGGAGTTATGAGCAGTTCTTC.

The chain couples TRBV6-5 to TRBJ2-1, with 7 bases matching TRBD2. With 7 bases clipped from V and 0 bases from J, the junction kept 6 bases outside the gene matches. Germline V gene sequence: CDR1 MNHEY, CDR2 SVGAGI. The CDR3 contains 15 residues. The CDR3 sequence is CASTPGGSSYNEQFF. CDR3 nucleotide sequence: TGTGCCAGCACCCCCGGGGGGAGCTCCTACAATGAGCAGTTCTTC.

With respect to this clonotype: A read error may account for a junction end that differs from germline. CDR3 coding DNA: TGTGCCAGCAGTGTCGGACAGGGGTGTAGCTACTACAAGGAGCAGTTTTTC. This sequence encodes CASSVGQGCSYYKEQFF. The chain uses TRBV6-1 and TRBJ2-1; 9 nucleotides agree with TRBD1. This CDR3 spans 17 amino acids. CDR1 MNHNS and CDR2 SASEGT come from the germline V gene.

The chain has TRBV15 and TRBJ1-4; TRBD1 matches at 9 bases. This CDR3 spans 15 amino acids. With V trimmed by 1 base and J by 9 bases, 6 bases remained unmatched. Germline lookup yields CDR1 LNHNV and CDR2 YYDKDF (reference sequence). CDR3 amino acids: CATSRGDRVTKKLFF. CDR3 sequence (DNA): TGTGCCACCAGCAGAGGGGACAGGGTGACGAAAAAACTGTTTTTT.